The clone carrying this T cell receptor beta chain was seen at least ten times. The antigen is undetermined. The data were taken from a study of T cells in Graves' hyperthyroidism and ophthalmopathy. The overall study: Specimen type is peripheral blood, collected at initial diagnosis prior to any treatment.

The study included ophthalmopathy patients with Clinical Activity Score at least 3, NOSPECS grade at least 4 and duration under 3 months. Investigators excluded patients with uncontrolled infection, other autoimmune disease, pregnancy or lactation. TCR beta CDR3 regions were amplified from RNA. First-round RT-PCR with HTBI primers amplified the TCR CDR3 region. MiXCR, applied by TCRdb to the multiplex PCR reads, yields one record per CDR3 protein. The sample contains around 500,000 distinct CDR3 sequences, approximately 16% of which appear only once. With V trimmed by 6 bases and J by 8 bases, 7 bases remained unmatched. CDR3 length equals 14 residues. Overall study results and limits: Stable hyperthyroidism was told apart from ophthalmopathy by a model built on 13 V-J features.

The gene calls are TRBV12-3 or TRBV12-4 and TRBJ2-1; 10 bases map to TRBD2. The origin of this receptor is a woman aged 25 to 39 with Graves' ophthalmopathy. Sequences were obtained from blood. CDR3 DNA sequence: TGTGCCAGCAGCTCTAGCGGGAGCACGGATGAGCAGTTCTTC. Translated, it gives CASSSSGSTDEQFF.